The 10 T cell receptor beta chains listed next were all sequenced from one sample in a study of shared clonotypes between healthy human individuals. Sequenced by immunoSEQ multiplex PCR; TCRdb stores in-frame clones only, minus some. Of a few hundred thousand clones listed, approximately 96% are singletons. Sequencing input: memory CD8+ T cells sorted from blood. The subset was: CD45RO+ cells pooled with CCR7-negative TemRA cells. The receptors shown here come from a man under 40 in good health.

V gene TRBV27 combines with J gene TRBJ2-1; 10 bases are shared with TRBD2. CDR1 and CDR2 from the germline V gene are MNHEY and SMNVEV (reference sequence). Losses at the gene ends were 7 bases for V and 0 bases for J; bases not matched to a gene: 6. This CDR3 is built from 16 residues. CDR3 bases: TGTGCCAGCAAGCCGACTAGCGGGTTCTCCTACAATGAGCAGTTCTTC. Amino acid sequence: CASKPTSGFSYNEQFF.

The chain combines TRBV30 with TRBJ1-2; D unclear. Trimming shortened V by 2 bases and J by 1 base, and 5 bases separated the two germline ends. This CDR3 comprises 12 residues. The germline V gene encodes CDR1 GTSNPN and CDR2 SVGIG (reference sequence). CDR3 bases: TGTGCCTGGAGTATAGATAACTATGGCTACACCTTC. The encoded protein is CAWSIDNYGYTF.

This rearrangement joins TRBV7-2 to TRBJ2-3; D remains ambiguous. Germline CDR1 SGHTA, CDR2 FQGNSA. The CDR3 contains 16 residues. V shed 1 base and J shed 6 bases, with 17 bases lying between them. DNA of the CDR3: TGTGCCAGCAGCTTAGGCTATGGCGGTCTCACGGATACGCAGTATTTT. Its protein product is CASSLGYGGLTDTQYF.

The V call is TRBV21-1, the J call TRBJ2-5; TRBD2 is the table's D call, not checked against the DNA. TRBV21-1 is an annotated pseudogene. The CDR3 has 18 residues. In nucleotides, the CDR3 is TGTGCCAGCAGCAAAGAACTGGCGGGAGGGCCGGGGAAAGAGACCCAGTACTTC. Translation: CASSKELAGGPGKETQYF.

V usage is TRBV7-2 and J usage is TRBJ2-7, with D unclear. The length of the CDR3 is 14 residues. The V gene lost 1 base and the J gene lost 4 bases, with 11 bases spanning the gap. CDR1 SGHTA and CDR2 FQGNSA come from the germline V gene. CDR3: CASSLEIFRYEQYF. The CDR3 coding sequence is TGTGCCAGCAGCTTAGAAATTTTTCGATACGAGCAGTACTTC.

This clone showed up just once. This chain uses TRBV19 with TRBJ1-5; TRBD1 might be the D (5 bases). This CDR3 spans 15 amino acids. V dropped 5 bases and J dropped 0 bases, with 11 bases sitting between them. Germline-derived CDR1 and CDR2 are LNHDA and SQIVND (reference sequence). Here the CDR3 DNA reads TGTGCCAGTAGTCCTCCGACAGTTAGCAATCAGCCCCAGCATTTT. It codes for CASSPPTVSNQPQHF. Full variable domain (remainder filled in from reference TRBV19 and TRBJ1-5): DGGITQSPKYLFRKEGQNVTLSCEQNLNHDAMYWYRQDPGQGLRLIYYSQIVNDFQKGDIAEGYSVSREKKESFPLTVTSAQKNPTAFYLCASSPPTVSNQPQHFGDGTRLSIL.

The chain uses TRBV19 and TRBJ1-2, with D hard to call. V lost 7 bases and J lost 0, with 21 bases in between. The CDR3 covers 17 residues. Germline V lookup: CDR1 LNHDA, CDR2 SQIVND (reference sequence). Written as DNA, the CDR3 is TGTGCCAGTAAGCGGGATCCGTCCAGTTTTACTAACTATGGCTACACCTTC. Translated: CASKRDPSSFTNYGYTF.

This chain joins TRBV28 and TRBJ2-7, with a weak D call TRBD1 (5 bases). CDR1 MDHEN and CDR2 SYDVKM come from the germline V gene. Trimming cost V 3 bases and J 0 bases, with 12 bases left between them. This CDR3 comprises 15 residues. The chain's CDR3 is CASSFAGLISYEQYF. In DNA, the CDR3 is TGTGCCAGCAGTTTCGCAGGGCTTATCTCCTACGAGCAGTACTTC.

V gene TRBV7-9 combines with J gene TRBJ2-1; 7 positions match TRBD2. The CDR3 consists of 14 residues. Germline CDR1 and CDR2: SEHNR and FQNEAQ (reference sequence). V lost 4 bases to trimming and J lost 13 bases; unmatched junction nucleotides: 13. The CDR3 bases are TGTGCCAGCAGCTCGGGAGGCGGGACGACCACCCAGTTCTTC. Translating it yields CASSSGGGTTTQFF.

The chain recombines TRBV2 with TRBJ2-2, with D unresolved. Per germline, CDR1 SNHLY and CDR2 FYNNEI. CDR3 length: 12 residues. Trimming removed 3 bases at V and 4 bases at J, with 3 bases between. DNA of the CDR3: TGTGCCAGCAGTGAGGGCACCGGGGAGCTGTTTTTT. Protein product: CASSEGTGELFF.